Each of the 21 T cell receptor beta chains below was sequenced from the same sample in a study of blood T cell repertoires in COVID-19. Data came from immunoSEQ multiplex PCR; TCRdb stores just in-frame clones and leaves some out. The table lists under 200,000 clones, around nine tenths of them singletons. Source material: peripheral blood. The receptors shown here come from a man between 18 and 35 years old with active or convalescent COVID-19.

CDR3 DNA: TGTGCCTGGAGTGTTCGGGGGGTTAATGGCTACACCTTC. Amino acid sequence: CAWSVRGVNGYTF. V is TRBV30 and J is TRBJ1-2; D perhaps matches TRBD1 (5 bases). V gave up 0 bases and J gave up 6 bases, with 11 bases separating them. CDR3 length equals 13 residues. The V gene's germline CDR1 is GTSNPN and CDR2 SVGIG (reference sequence).

This clone was recorded only once. J is TRBJ1-6 and V is TRBV5-4; D ambiguous. The V and J ends lost 4 bases and 10 bases respectively, with 12 bases between them. The CDR3 has 13 residues. The germline V gene encodes CDR1 SGHNT and CDR2 YYREEE (reference sequence). CDR3 nucleotides: TGTGCCAGCAGCGAAAGTGGCTCCTCACCCCTCCACTTT. Residues: CASSESGSSPLHF.

The chain has TRBV6-2 or TRBV6-3 and TRBJ2-7; tentatively, D is TRBD2 (6 bases). V lost 2 bases and J lost 0, with 20 bases in between. Germline V gene lookup returns CDR1 MNHEY and CDR2 SVGEGT. The CDR3 is 18 residues long. In DNA, the CDR3 is TGTGCCAGCAGTTACACCCCCGGTTTTAGCGGCGTCTCCTACGAGCAGTACTTC. This encodes CASSYTPGFSGVSYEQYF.

CDR3 region: CASRNRQGAGETQYF. For the CDR3, the DNA is TGTGCCAGCAGAAACCGACAGGGGGCGGGAGAGACCCAGTACTTC. V is TRBV5-4 and J is TRBJ2-5; 10 positions agree with TRBD1. Per germline, CDR1 SGHNT and CDR2 YYREEE (reference sequence). This CDR3 region has 15 residues. V trimming: 5 bases; J trimming: 4 bases; junction bases outside the gene matches: 8.

The rearrangement links TRBV5-1 to TRBJ2-3; D gene ambiguous. Germline V gives CDR1 SGHRS, CDR2 YFSETQ. The V end lost 0 bases, the J end lost 2 bases, and 10 bases lay between the germline ends. The CDR3 has 15 residues. Here the CDR3 reads CASSLDNPNTDTQYF. The CDR3, as DNA: TGCGCCAGCAGCTTGGACAACCCAAACACAGATACGCAGTATTTT.

CDR3 sequence: CASSHPTGSAYNEQFF. In DNA, the CDR3 is TGCGCCAGCAGCCACCCGACAGGGAGTGCCTACAATGAGCAGTTCTTC. The genes are TRBV4-1 and TRBJ2-1, with 7 nucleotides matching TRBD1. V was pared by 3 bases and J by 2 bases, with 7 bases of the junction left unmatched. Germline CDR1 is MGHRA and CDR2 is YSYEKL. This CDR3 has 16 residues.

This clone was recorded a few times. V and J are TRBV4-1 and TRBJ1-3, with D tentatively TRBD1 (5 bases). CDR1 is MGHRA and CDR2 is YSYEKL in the germline V gene. The CDR3 is made up of 15 amino acids. V was clipped by 4 bases and J by 3 bases, with 13 bases between them. DNA for the CDR3: TGCGCCAGCAGCCCGGGGGGAGTGAGTGGAAACACCATATATTTT. This gives the protein CASSPGGVSGNTIYF.

The chain is built from TRBV27 and TRBJ1-2; D is unresolved. The ends were cut back, 2 bases at V and 11 bases at J, with 12 bases in the middle. The CDR3 sequence is 12 residues long. Germline-derived CDR1 and CDR2 are MNHEY and SMNVEV (reference sequence). The CDR3 bases are TGTGCCAGCAGTTTAAGAGGCGACCGATACACCTTC. Translating gives CASSLRGDRYTF.

The J gene is TRBJ2-2, the V gene TRBV18; 8 bases map to TRBD1. The V gene end was trimmed by 4 bases and the J gene end by 0 bases; junction bases not matched to a gene: 7. The CDR3 spans 17 residues. The germline V gene has CDR1 KGHSH and CDR2 LQKENI. CDR3 in DNA: TGTGCCAGCTCACGGGACAGGCCTCACACGAACACCGGGGAGCTGTTTTTT. Its translation: CASSRDRPHTNTGELFF.

This chain's CDR3 is CASSLDRGFNNEQFF. In DNA form, the CDR3 reads TGTGCCAGCAGCTTAGACAGGGGGTTCAACAATGAGCAGTTCTTC. The genes are TRBV5-8 and TRBJ2-1; TRBD1 matches 9 bases. Trimming cost V 2 bases and J 5 bases; bases outside gene matches: 5. CDR1 is SGHTS and CDR2 is YDEGEE in the germline V gene. The CDR3 contains 15 residues.

The V call is TRBV15, the J call TRBJ2-6; weak D call: TRBD2 (5 bases). The CDR3 contains 15 residues. Germline V lookup: CDR1 LNHNV, CDR2 YYDKDF (reference sequence). V was cut by 3 bases and J by 1 base, with 7 bases left in between. Here the CDR3 DNA reads TGTGCCACCAGCAGTGAGGGATCTGGGGCCAACGTCCTGACTTTC. Translating it yields CATSSEGSGANVLTF.

This chain links TRBV3-1 (or the pseudogene TRBV3-2) with TRBJ1-1, with 7 bases fitting TRBD1. The J segment lost 4 bases and the V segment lost 0 bases, leaving 11 bases of the junction unmatched. Looked up from germline, CDR1 is LGHDT and CDR2 is YNNKEL (reference sequence). The CDR3 consists of 17 residues. CDR3 sequence: CASSQDLWRGPGTEAFF. DNA for the CDR3: TGTGCCAGCAGCCAAGATCTATGGAGGGGGCCGGGCACTGAAGCTTTCTTT.

This chain joins TRBV19 and TRBJ2-1, with TRBD2 identical over 8 bases. The trim removed 3 bases at V and 8 bases at J, leaving 6 bases unmatched. This CDR3 spans 14 amino acids. Germline CDR1 reads LNHDA; CDR2 reads SQIVND (reference sequence). The CDR3 reads CASSIGTSGDEQFF. In DNA, the CDR3 is TGTGCCAGTAGTATTGGTACTAGCGGCGATGAGCAGTTCTTC.

The table lists this clone with a count of one. This chain links TRBV10-3 with TRBJ1-1, with D perhaps matching TRBD1 (6 bases). Trimming shortened V by 1 base and J by 1 base, and 10 bases separated the two germline ends. CDR3 length: 15 amino acids. Germline V CDR1 and CDR2: ENHRY, SYGVKD. In DNA form, the CDR3 reads TGTGCCATCAGTGAGTACCAGGGGAGGAACACTGAAGCTTTCTTT. Protein product: CAISEYQGRNTEAFF.

The table lists this clone with a count of one. DNA for the CDR3: TGTGCCAGCAGTTTAAAACAGGGCAACACCGGGGAGCTGTTTTTT. Translating gives CASSLKQGNTGELFF. This chain links TRBV27 with TRBJ2-2; tentatively, D is TRBD1 (6 bases). CDR3 length equals 15 residues. Germline V gives CDR1 MNHEY, CDR2 SMNVEV (reference sequence). Trimming took 2 bases from V and 2 from J, leaving 9 bases between them.

The J gene is TRBJ2-1, the V gene TRBV5-1; 9 bases align to TRBD1. Germline V gene lookup returns CDR1 SGHRS and CDR2 YFSETQ. Trimming removed 0 bases from V and 4 bases from J; junction bases left unmatched: 11. The CDR3 loop spans 18 amino acids. CDR3 sequence reads: CASSLAGSGQGSYNEQFF. CDR3 nucleotides: TGCGCCAGCAGCTTGGCGGGTTCGGGACAGGGTAGTTACAATGAGCAGTTCTTC.

The V gene is TRBV5-1, the J gene TRBJ2-1, with TRBD2 as a possible D gene (6 bases). CDR1 and CDR2 (germline): SGHRS, YFSETQ. Trimming took 0 bases from V and 6 from J, leaving 10 bases between them. This CDR3 is 14 amino acids long. The CDR3 region has the DNA TGCGCCAGCAGCTTGGTTATCGGGGGCAATGAGCAGTTCTTC. Protein product: CASSLVIGGNEQFF.

The table lists this clone with a count of one. V usage is TRBV18 and J usage is TRBJ1-2; TRBD1 aligns across 7 bases. This CDR3 comprises 16 residues. V shed 3 bases and J 1 base; nucleotides not matched to a gene: 8. Germline loops: CDR1 KGHSH, CDR2 LQKENI. The DNA for the CDR3 is TGTGCCAGCTCACCGAGGGCGGACAGGAGTAACTATGGCTACACCTTC. This translates into CASSPRADRSNYGYTF.

This chain joins TRBV6-6 and TRBJ1-4, with 9 bases that match TRBD1. CDR1 and CDR2 (germline): MNHNY, SVGAGI (reference sequence). The CDR3 consists of 15 residues. Germline trimming cut 6 bases from V and 8 bases from J; bases unmatched to any gene: 10. The CDR3 nucleotides are TGTGCCAGCAGCCAGGACAGGGGAGAGGTGGAAAAACTGTTTTTT. Residues: CASSQDRGEVEKLFF.

The chain couples TRBV11-3 to TRBJ2-1, with D maybe TRBD1 (6 bases). Germline V gene lookup returns CDR1 SGHNT and CDR2 YENEEA. The germline V and J ends were trimmed by 5 bases and 4 bases, with 9 bases remaining between them. The CDR3 length is 13 residues. The CDR3, as DNA: TGTGCCAGCAGCGCGGACAGATACAATGAGCAGTTCTTC. Encoded protein: CASSADRYNEQFF. The entire variable domain, with the rest obtained from reference TRBV11-3 and TRBJ2-1, is as follows: EAGVVQSPRYKIIEKKQPVAFWCNPISGHNTLYWYLQNLGQGPELLIRYENEEAVDDSQLPKDRFSAERLKGVDSTLKIQPAELGDSAVYLCASSADRYNEQFFGPGTRLTVL.

The chain couples TRBV28 to TRBJ2-6; D is perhaps TRBD1 (6 bases). Trimming stripped 3 bases from V and 11 bases from J, with 14 bases between. The germline gives CDR1 MDHEN, CDR2 SYDVKM. CDR3 length equals 14 residues. The CDR3, as DNA: TGTGCCAGCAGTTTTACAGGGAACATTGACGTCCTGACTTTC. Its translation: CASSFTGNIDVLTF.